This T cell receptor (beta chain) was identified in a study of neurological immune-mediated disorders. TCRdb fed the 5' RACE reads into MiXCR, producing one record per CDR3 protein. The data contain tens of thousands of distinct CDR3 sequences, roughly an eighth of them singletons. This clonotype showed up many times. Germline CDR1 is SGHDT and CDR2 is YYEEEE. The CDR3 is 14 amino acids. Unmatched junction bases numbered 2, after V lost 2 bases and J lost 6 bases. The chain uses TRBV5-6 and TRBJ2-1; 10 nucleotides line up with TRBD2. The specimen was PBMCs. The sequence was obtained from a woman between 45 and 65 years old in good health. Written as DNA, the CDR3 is TGTGCCAGCAGCTTCGCTAGCGGGAGCAATGAGCAGTTCTTC. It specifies CASSFASGSNEQFF.